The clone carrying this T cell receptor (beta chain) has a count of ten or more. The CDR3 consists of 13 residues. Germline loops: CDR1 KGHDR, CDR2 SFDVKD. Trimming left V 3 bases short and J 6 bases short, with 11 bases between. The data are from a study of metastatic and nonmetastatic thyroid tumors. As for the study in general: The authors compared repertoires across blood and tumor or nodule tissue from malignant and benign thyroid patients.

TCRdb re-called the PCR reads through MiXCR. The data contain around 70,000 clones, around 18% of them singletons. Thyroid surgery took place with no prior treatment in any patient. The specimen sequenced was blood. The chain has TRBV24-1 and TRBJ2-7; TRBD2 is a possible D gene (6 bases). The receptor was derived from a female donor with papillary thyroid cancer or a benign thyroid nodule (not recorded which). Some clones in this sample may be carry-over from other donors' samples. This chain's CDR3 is CATSDPGRSEQYF. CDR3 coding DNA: TGTGCCACCAGTGATCCAGGGAGGTCCGAGCAGTACTTC.